This T cell receptor (beta chain) was recorded in a study of T cells after yellow fever vaccination. Study-level background: Low-cell-number fractions underwent preparation using SMART-Seq v4 Ultra Low Input. General study points: There was a possibility that FACS-sorted repertoires contained abundant clonotypes contaminating from the bulk population. The CD4 compartment and the CD8 compartment contained a small share of clonotypes in common.

Deletions cut 3 bases from V and 6 bases from J, with 15 bases between. This CDR3 comprises 14 residues. For TCR, cDNA came from 5'RACE template switching, which added a universal primer site and UMIs. TCRdb called the 5' RACE reads again in MiXCR, with one record for every CDR3 protein. The sample yields about 340,000 distinct CDR3 sequences, 9.5% to 15% seen once. This clonotype was found many times. Its antigen is unidentified. This rearrangement joins TRBV12-3 or TRBV12-4 to TRBJ2-7; D tentatively fits TRBD1 or TRBD2 (5 bases each). This TCR was sampled from a man aged 18-30 years who received the YFV17D yellow fever vaccine. The sequenced sample was CD4+ T cells sorted from PBMCs, obtained 15 days after the yellow fever booster vaccination. The CDR3 protein is CASSFGGRRSEQYF. The CDR3 DNA reads as TGTGCCAGCAGTTTTGGGGGAAGGAGGTCCGAGCAGTACTTC.